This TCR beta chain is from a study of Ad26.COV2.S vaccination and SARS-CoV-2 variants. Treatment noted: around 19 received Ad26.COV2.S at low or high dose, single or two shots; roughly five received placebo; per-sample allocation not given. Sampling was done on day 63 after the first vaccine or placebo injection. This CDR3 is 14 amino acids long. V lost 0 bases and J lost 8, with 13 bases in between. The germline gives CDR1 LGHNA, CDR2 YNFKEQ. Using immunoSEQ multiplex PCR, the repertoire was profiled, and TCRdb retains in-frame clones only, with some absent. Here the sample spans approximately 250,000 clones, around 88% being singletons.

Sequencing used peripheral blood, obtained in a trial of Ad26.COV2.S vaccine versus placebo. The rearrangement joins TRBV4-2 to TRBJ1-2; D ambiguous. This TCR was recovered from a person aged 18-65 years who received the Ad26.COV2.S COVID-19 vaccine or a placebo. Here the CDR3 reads CASSQEKSLAGYTF. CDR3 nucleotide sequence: TGTGCCAGCAGCCAAGAAAAGTCTCTTGCCGGCTACACCTTC.